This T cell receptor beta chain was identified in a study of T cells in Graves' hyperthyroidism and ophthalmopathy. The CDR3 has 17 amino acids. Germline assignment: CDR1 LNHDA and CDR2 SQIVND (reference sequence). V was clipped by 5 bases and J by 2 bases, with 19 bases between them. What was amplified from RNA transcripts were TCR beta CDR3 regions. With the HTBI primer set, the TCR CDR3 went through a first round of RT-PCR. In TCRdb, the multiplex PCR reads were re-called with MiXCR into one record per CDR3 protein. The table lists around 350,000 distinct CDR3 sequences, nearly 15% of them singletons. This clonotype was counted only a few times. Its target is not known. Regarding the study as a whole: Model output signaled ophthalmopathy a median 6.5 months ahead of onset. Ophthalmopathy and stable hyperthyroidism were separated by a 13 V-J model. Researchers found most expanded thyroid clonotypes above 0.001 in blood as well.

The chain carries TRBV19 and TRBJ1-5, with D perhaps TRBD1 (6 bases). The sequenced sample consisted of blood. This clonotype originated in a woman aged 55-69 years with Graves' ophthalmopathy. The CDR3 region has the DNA TGTGCCAGTAGTCCCCCGGCCAGGGGAGTACGCAATCAGCCCCAGCATTTT. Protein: CASSPPARGVRNQPQHF.